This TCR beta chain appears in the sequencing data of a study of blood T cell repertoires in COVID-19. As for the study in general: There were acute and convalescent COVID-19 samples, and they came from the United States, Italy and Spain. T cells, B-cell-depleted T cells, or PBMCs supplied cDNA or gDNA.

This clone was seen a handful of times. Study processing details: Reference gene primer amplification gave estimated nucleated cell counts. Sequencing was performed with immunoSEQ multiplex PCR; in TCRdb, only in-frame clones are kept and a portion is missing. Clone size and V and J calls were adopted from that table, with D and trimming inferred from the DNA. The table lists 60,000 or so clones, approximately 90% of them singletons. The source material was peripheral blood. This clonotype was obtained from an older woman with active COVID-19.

The CDR3 spells CASSLFLGTEAFF. The CDR3 DNA is TGTGCCAGCAGCTTGTTCCTCGGCACTGAAGCTTTCTTT. The rearrangement uses TRBV5-4 and TRBJ1-1, with unresolved D. Trimming stripped 1 base from V and 4 bases from J, with 8 bases between. Germline V lookup: CDR1 SGHNT, CDR2 YYREEE (reference sequence). The CDR3 runs to 13 residues.